The clone carrying this TCR beta chain has only a few counts. The antigen remains unidentified. Investigators produced naive CD8 libraries from roughly 20,000 to 1,000,000 sorted cells, drawing on 10%, 30% or 50% RNA. Naive CD8 T cells were sorted as CD8+CD4-CCR7+CD45RA+. The record originates from a study of molecular identifiers for immune sequencing clone quantification. Study results and caveats: One cell's worth of spiked Jurkat TCR RNA was reportedly detectable among approximately 980,000 naive cells. Over 99% of effector molecules, yet under 1% of naive-cell molecules, were held by clones above 20 RNA copies.

V was clipped by 7 bases and J by 7 bases, with 7 bases between them. CDR3 length equals 11 residues. MiXCR, run by TCRdb on the PCR reads, gives a single entry per CDR3 protein. The table records hundreds of thousands of distinct CDR3 sequences, about 25% of them present only once. The sequenced sample was naive CD8+ T cells from blood, with Jurkat cell RNA spiked in. The subset: FACS-sorted CD8+CD4-CCR7+CD45RA+ naive T cells. The receptor was derived from a human donor in good health. Some libraries in this study had Jurkat cell RNA spiked in. The gene calls are TRBV12-3 or TRBV12-4 and TRBJ1-4, with D possibly TRBD1 on 5 matching bases. DNA of the CDR3: TGTGCCAGCACAAGGGGTGAAAAACTGTTTTTT. This codes for CASTRGEKLFF.